This T cell receptor beta chain was retrieved from a study of graft-versus-host responses after intestinal transplantation. For the study at large: Grafts were multivisceral, liver-intestinal, or isolated intestinal. The whole recipient group had anti-thymocyte globulin induction followed by tacrolimus and steroids for 2 to 3 years.

Germline CDR1 is MDHEN and CDR2 is SYDVKM. The CDR3 contains 16 residues. V shed 3 bases and J 7 bases; nucleotides not matched to a gene: 12. Study outcomes and limitations: Recipient marrow showed GvH clones, some seen first in ileum or blood.

Concerning this clone: Its antigen is as yet unknown.

The protocol was immunoSEQ multiplex PCR, while the TCRdb copy is restricted to in-frame clones and leaves out a portion. The sample consists of more than 85,000 clones, around 93% of them appearing once. The rearrangement links TRBV28 to TRBJ2-7; the match to TRBD2 covers 10 bases. The source of this sequence is a human donor who received an intestinal transplant. The sample in question was unstimulated CD8+ T cells sorted from spleen or lymph node cells, obtained before intestinal transplant. The CDR3 region is CASSFDLLAGASEQYF. The CDR3 coding sequence is TGTGCCAGCAGTTTCGACCTGCTAGCGGGAGCATCTGAGCAGTACTTC.